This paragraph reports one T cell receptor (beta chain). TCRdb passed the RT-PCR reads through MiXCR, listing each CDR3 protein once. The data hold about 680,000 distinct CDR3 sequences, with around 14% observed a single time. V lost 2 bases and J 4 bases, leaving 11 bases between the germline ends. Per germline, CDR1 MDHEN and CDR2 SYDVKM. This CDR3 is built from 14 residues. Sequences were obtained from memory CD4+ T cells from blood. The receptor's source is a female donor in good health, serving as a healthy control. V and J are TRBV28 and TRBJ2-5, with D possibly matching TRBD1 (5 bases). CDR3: CASSLIDRAETQYF. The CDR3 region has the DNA TGTGCCAGCAGTTTAATAGACAGAGCAGAGACCCAGTACTTC.